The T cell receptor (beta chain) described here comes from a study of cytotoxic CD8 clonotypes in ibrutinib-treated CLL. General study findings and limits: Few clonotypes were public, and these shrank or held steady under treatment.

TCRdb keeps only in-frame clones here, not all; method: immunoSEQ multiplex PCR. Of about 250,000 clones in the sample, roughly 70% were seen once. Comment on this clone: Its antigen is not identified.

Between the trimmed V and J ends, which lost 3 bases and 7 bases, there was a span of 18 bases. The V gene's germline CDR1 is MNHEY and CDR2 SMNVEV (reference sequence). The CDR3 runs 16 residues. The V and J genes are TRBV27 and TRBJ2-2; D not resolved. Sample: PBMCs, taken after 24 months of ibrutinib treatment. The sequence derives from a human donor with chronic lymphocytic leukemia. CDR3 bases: TGTGCCAGCAGTTTCCTTCCCGAGGATGTTGGCGGGGAGCTGTTTTTT. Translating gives CASSFLPEDVGGELFF.